These 10 T cell receptor beta chains were sequenced from one sample in a study of breast tumors, draining lymph nodes, adjacent tissues (dated by TCRdb to the mid-2010s). Library preparation used multiplex PCR. For sequencing, an Illumina HiSeq 2000 was employed. The public sequencing data were trimmed at Q25 with fastp and processed into clonotypes with MiXCR by TCRdb, which kept only in-frame beta chains. Rows with one shared CDR3 protein collapse into an entry with the most common genes and DNA. The sample table records about 270,000 distinct CDR3 sequences; 30% of these occur just once. The ten biggest clones cover around 1.1% of the sample. Lymph node samples were obtained from the axillary draining lymph nodes of breast cancer patients. Sequenced input: axillary lymph node tissue. Receptors originate from a female donor with breast cancer. Some clones in this sample may be carry-over from other donors' samples.

This clonotype has a count of ten or more. The J gene is TRBJ2-2, the V gene TRBV20-1; possible D gene TRBD2, 5 bases. The V gene lost 5 bases and the J gene lost 2 bases, with 12 bases spanning the gap. From germline, CDR1 is DFQATT and CDR2 SNEGSKA (reference sequence). This CDR3 has 14 residues. CDR3 region: CSADHEGNTGELFF. In DNA, the CDR3 is TGCAGTGCTGACCATGAGGGAAACACCGGGGAGCTGTTTTTT.

There are many counts of this clonotype. V usage is TRBV5-6 and J usage is TRBJ2-7, with D tentatively TRBD1 or TRBD2 (5 bases each). The ends were cut back, 3 bases at V and 0 bases at J, with 19 bases in the middle. The CDR3 runs to 17 residues. The germline gives CDR1 SGHDT, CDR2 YYEEEE. The DNA of the CDR3 is TGTGCCAGCAGCTCGTCCCGTCGGGACCCAACCTCCTACGAGCAGTACTTC. This codes for CASSSSRRDPTSYEQYF.

This clonotype turned up a few times. This may come from a read error, since a much larger clone is one base off. CDR3 protein: CASGFKDSVNQPQHF. Here the CDR3 DNA reads TGTGCTAGTGGTTTCAAGGATAGTGTCAATCAGCCCCAGCATTTT. The V call is TRBV12-5, the J call TRBJ1-5, with D uncertain. V was clipped by 3 bases and J by 3 bases, with 12 bases between them. The germline V gene encodes CDR1 LGHNT and CDR2 FRNRAP. This CDR3 has 15 residues.

The table lists this clonotype with many counts. This chain connects TRBV14 to TRBJ2-7; no definite D call. Deletions cut 2 bases from V and 2 bases from J, with 10 bases between. This CDR3 has 14 residues. Germline lookup yields CDR1 SGHDN and CDR2 FVKESK. The CDR3 reads CASSQKVGPYEQYF. The CDR3 region has the DNA TGTGCCAGCAGCCAAAAGGTCGGACCCTACGAGCAGTACTTC.

To note about this clonotype: With a much larger clone just one base away, this may be a read error. The chain employs TRBV5-6 and TRBJ1-6; D not resolved. CDR3 length: 14 residues. Deletions cut 4 bases from V and 6 bases from J, with 11 bases between. Germline lookup yields CDR1 SGHDT and CDR2 YYEEEE. In DNA, the CDR3 is TGTGCCAGCAGCACCGCGGGTGCTAATTCACCCCTCCACTTT. Translating it yields CASSTAGANSPLHF.

This chain joins TRBV5-4 and TRBJ2-1, with TRBD2 matching 8 bases. Germline CDR1 reads SGHNT; CDR2 reads YYREEE (reference sequence). Unmatched junction bases numbered 5, after V lost 1 base and J lost 5 bases. The CDR3 is made up of 15 amino acids. The CDR3 DNA follows: TGTGCCAGCAGCTTGAGACGGGAGGGGGACAATGAGCAGTTCTTC. Amino acids: CASSLRREGDNEQFF.

The rearrangement links TRBV27 to TRBJ2-7, with unresolved D. Between the trimmed V and J ends, which lost 6 bases and 6 bases, there was a span of 24 bases. This CDR3 spans 16 amino acids. Per the germline V gene, CDR1 is MNHEY and CDR2 is SMNVEV (reference sequence). CDR3 in amino acids: CASSEVSTSLKREQYF. The CDR3, as DNA: TGTGCCAGCAGCGAAGTTTCTACAAGCCTTAAACGCGAGCAGTACTTC.

In its sample, this clonotype was seen many times. The chain carries TRBV9 and TRBJ2-3; D unresolved. Germline values: CDR1 SGDLS, CDR2 YYNGEE. Trimming removed 0 bases from V and 1 base from J, with 12 bases in between. The CDR3 has 16 amino acids. CDR3 nucleotide sequence: TGTGCCAGCAGCGTAGGATTTAATGGGGGCACAGATACGCAGTATTTT. Translating it yields CASSVGFNGGTDTQYF.

The sample holds a few counts of this clonotype. The chain employs TRBV6-6 and TRBJ1-2; 10 nucleotides agree with TRBD1. Germline V lookup: CDR1 MNHNY, CDR2 SVGAGI (reference sequence). This CDR3 spans 16 amino acids. J was trimmed by 8 bases and V by 2 bases; bases with no gene match: 11. CDR3 sequence: CASSYARDRGTRGYTF. The CDR3 DNA reads TGTGCCAGCAGTTACGCGCGGGACAGGGGAACTAGGGGCTACACCTTC.

The chain employs TRBV6-1 and TRBJ2-7; the D gene is possibly TRBD2 (6 bases). V lost 8 bases to trimming and J lost 3 bases, with 17 bases between them. CDR3 length: 14 amino acids. Per germline, CDR1 MNHNS and CDR2 SASEGT. Here the CDR3 DNA reads TGTGCCAGCCATGTCGGAGGGAGCGTCTACGAGCAGTACTTC. Translating it yields CASHVGGSVYEQYF.